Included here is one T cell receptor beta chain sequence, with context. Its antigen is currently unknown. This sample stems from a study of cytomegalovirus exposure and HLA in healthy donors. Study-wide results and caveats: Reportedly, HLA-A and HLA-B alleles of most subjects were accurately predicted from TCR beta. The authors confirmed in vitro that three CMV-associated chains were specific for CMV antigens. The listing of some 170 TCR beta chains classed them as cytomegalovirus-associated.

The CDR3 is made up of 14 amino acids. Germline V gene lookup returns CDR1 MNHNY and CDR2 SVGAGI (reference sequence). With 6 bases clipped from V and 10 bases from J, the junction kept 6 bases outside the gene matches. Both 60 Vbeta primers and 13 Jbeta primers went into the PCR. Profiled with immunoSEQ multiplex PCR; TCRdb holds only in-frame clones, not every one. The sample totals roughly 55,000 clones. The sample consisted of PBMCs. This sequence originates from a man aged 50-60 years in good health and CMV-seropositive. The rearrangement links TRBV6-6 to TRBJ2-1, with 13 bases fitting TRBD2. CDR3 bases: TGTGCCAGCAGACGGACTAGCGGGAGATGGGAGCAGTTCTTC. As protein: CASRRTSGRWEQFF.